These 21 T cell receptor beta chains share one sample of origin, sequenced in a study of T cell changes during pregnancy in multiple sclerosis (dated by TCRdb to between 2017 and 2020). Library preparation was by the immunoSEQ multiplex PCR assay. Drawn from immuneACCESS, this table holds only the in-frame rearrangements with V and J called that TCRdb kept. Clones are partly lost; checked studies trace under half to an unresolved V gene and leave the rest unexplained. The sample table holds fewer than 50,000 clones, of which approximately 94% were seen once. Less than 0.35% of the sample lies in the top ten. This specimen was CD4+ T cells from peripheral blood mononuclear cells, taken in the third trimester of pregnancy. These receptor sequences come from a female donor with multiple sclerosis, enrolled in a pregnancy study.

This clone has just one count. The V call is TRBV6-1, the J call TRBJ2-5; D call uncertain. Germline CDR1 MNHNS, CDR2 SASEGT. This CDR3 is 16 amino acids long. V was trimmed by 4 bases and J by 1 base, leaving 16 bases between them. CDR3 residues: CASSGSRHEAQETQYF. CDR3 nucleotide sequence: TGTGCCAGCAGTGGATCCCGACATGAAGCCCAAGAGACCCAGTACTTC.

The V gene is TRBV9, the J gene TRBJ2-3; D ambiguous. V was trimmed by 1 base and J by 4 bases, leaving 13 bases between them. From germline, CDR1 is SGDLS and CDR2 YYNGEE. The CDR3 extends over 15 amino acids. The CDR3: CASSVNSHGPDTQYF. CDR3 bases: TGTGCCAGCAGCGTAAACAGTCATGGGCCAGATACGCAGTATTTT. The full variable domain, rest sourced from reference TRBV9 and TRBJ2-3, is DSGVTQTPKHLITATGQRVTLRCSPRSGDLSVYWYQQSLDQGLQFLIQYYNGEERAKGNILERFSAQQFPDLHSELNLSSLELGDSALYFCASSVNSHGPDTQYFGPGTRLTVL.

The chain has TRBV7-9 and TRBJ1-4, with 8 bases that match TRBD1. The CDR3 runs to 15 residues. Looked up from germline, CDR1 is SEHNR and CDR2 is FQNEAQ (reference sequence). V lost 5 bases to trimming and J lost 7 bases; unmatched junction nucleotides: 9. CDR3 nucleotide sequence: TGTGCCAGCAGCCCGAGACAGGGGAAAGGTGAAAAACTGTTTTTT. Its translation: CASSPRQGKGEKLFF.

The chain uses TRBV9 and TRBJ1-2, with D maybe TRBD1 (6 bases). In germline, CDR1 is SGDLS, CDR2 YYNGEE. Trimming removed 3 bases from V and 0 bases from J, with 12 bases in between. CDR3 length equals 15 residues. CDR3 sequence: CASSGGQVSNYGYTF. The CDR3 DNA reads as TGTGCCAGCAGCGGGGGACAAGTCTCTAACTATGGCTACACCTTC.

V and J are TRBV18 and TRBJ2-5; the D is unclear. V lost 8 bases and J lost 5, with 15 bases in between. Germline CDR1 and CDR2: KGHSH and LQKENI. The CDR3 length is 13 residues. In nucleotides, the CDR3 is TGTGCCAGCGCTATCAAATTCGGGGAGACCCAGTACTTC. It codes for CASAIKFGETQYF.

This clone showed up just once. The genes are TRBV9 and TRBJ1-2; 7 positions match TRBD1. This CDR3 contains 17 residues. CDR1 is SGDLS, CDR2 YYNGEE, per germline. The trim removed 0 bases at V and 2 bases at J, leaving 10 bases unmatched. The CDR3 DNA reads TGTGCCAGCAGCGTAGCAGGGACAGCGAGATTAAACTATGGCTACACCTTC. It specifies CASSVAGTARLNYGYTF.

J is TRBJ2-3 and V is TRBV5-1; weak D call: TRBD1 (6 bases). The CDR3 consists of 14 residues. Germline assignment: CDR1 SGHRS and CDR2 YFSETQ. V lost 6 bases, J lost 1 base, and 12 bases lay in between. As DNA, the CDR3 is TGCGCCAGCACCTATTCAGGGGGCACAGATACGCAGTATTTT. This encodes CASTYSGGTDTQYF.

The chain uses TRBV27 and TRBJ1-6; D is ambiguous. This CDR3 is built from 15 residues. V dropped 2 bases and J dropped 6 bases, with 11 bases sitting between them. Per the germline V gene, CDR1 is MNHEY and CDR2 is SMNVEV (reference sequence). The CDR3 bases are TGTGCCAGCAGTTTAGGAGGGCGGATTAATTCACCCCTCCACTTT. Its protein product is CASSLGGRINSPLHF.

The V gene is TRBV4-2, the J gene TRBJ1-6; D might be TRBD1 (6 bases). The V gene lost 4 bases and the J gene lost 8 bases, with 27 bases spanning the gap. Germline-derived CDR1 and CDR2 are LGHNA and YNFKEQ. This CDR3 is 19 amino acids long. The DNA of the CDR3 is TGTGCCAGCAGCCGCCCCCCCGGGACAAGGACCGAAAATCATTCACCCCTCCACTTT. Protein sequence: CASSRPPGTRTENHSPLHF.

The chain combines TRBV18 with TRBJ1-1, with a possible D match to TRBD1 (5 bases). The CDR3 runs 11 residues. CDR1 and CDR2 from the germline V gene are KGHSH and LQKENI. V was clipped by 1 base and J by 8 bases, with 5 bases between them. For the CDR3, the DNA is TGTGCCAGCTCACCACGGACAGAAGCTTTCTTT. This codes for CASSPRTEAFF.

The CDR3 region has the DNA TGTGCCAGTAGTACAGCGGGGGCCCTGGAGGCCGGGGAGCTGTTTTTT. Encoded protein: CASSTAGALEAGELFF. The rearrangement uses TRBV19 and TRBJ2-2; TRBD2 matches 8 bases. The V gene end was trimmed by 4 bases and the J gene end by 6 bases; junction bases not matched to a gene: 10. Looked up from germline, CDR1 is LNHDA and CDR2 is SQIVND (reference sequence). This CDR3 has 16 residues.

V gene TRBV4-1 combines with J gene TRBJ2-5; 10 nucleotides align to TRBD2. The CDR3 covers 15 residues. V was clipped by 6 bases and J by 5 bases; unmatched bases: 9. Germline CDR1 MGHRA, CDR2 YSYEKL. CDR3 sequence (DNA): TGCGCCAGCAGACCCGTAGGACTAGCGGTGGAGACCCAGTACTTC. Its translation: CASRPVGLAVETQYF.

The rearrangement joins TRBV5-1 to TRBJ2-2, with D maybe TRBD1 (6 bases). The V gene lost 1 base and the J gene lost 2 bases, with 12 bases spanning the gap. The CDR3 loop spans 16 amino acids. Per germline, CDR1 SGHRS and CDR2 YFSETQ. CDR3 nucleotides: TGCGCCAGCAGCTTGATGATGACAGGCAACACCGGGGAGCTGTTTTTT. Translated, it gives CASSLMMTGNTGELFF.

The chain joins TRBV5-1 to TRBJ2-6; the match to TRBD1 covers 10 bases. This CDR3 is built from 17 residues. V lost 4 bases, J lost 2 bases, and 6 bases stayed unmatched. Germline assignment: CDR1 SGHRS and CDR2 YFSETQ. In DNA, the CDR3 is TGCGCCAGCAGCCCGGGACAGGGGATACCTGGGGCCAACGTCCTGACTTTC. Translation: CASSPGQGIPGANVLTF.

CDR3 DNA: TGCGCCAGCAGAAGGTCTAGCGGGGTCACAGATACGCAGTATTTT. Residues: CASRRSSGVTDTQYF. This chain uses TRBV5-1 with TRBJ2-3; 9 nucleotides match TRBD2. Germline values: CDR1 SGHRS, CDR2 YFSETQ. The CDR3 runs 15 residues. V trimming: 5 bases; J trimming: 2 bases; junction bases outside the gene matches: 6. Filled out from reference TRBV5-1 and TRBJ2-3, the complete variable domain reads KAGVTQTPRYLIKTRGQQVTLSCSPISGHRSVSWYQQTPGQGLQFLFEYFSETQRNKGNFPGRFSGRQFSNSRSEMNVSTLELGDSALYLCASRRSSGVTDTQYFGPGTRLTVL.

In this sample, this clone turned up a few times. The chain's CDR3 is CSFSEGRGYTF. The CDR3 DNA sequence: TGCAGCTTTTCGGAGGGGCGCGGCTACACCTTC. The chain links TRBV29-1 to TRBJ1-2, with D maybe TRBD1 (5 bases). V lost 8 bases and J lost 8, with 15 bases in between. The germline CDR1 and CDR2 sequences are SQVTM and ANQGSEA. The CDR3 has 11 amino acids.

The chain is built from TRBV15 and TRBJ1-2, with no clear D. Germline values: CDR1 LNHNV, CDR2 YYDKDF (reference sequence). This CDR3 has 12 amino acids. The V and J ends lost 3 bases and 4 bases respectively, with 6 bases between them. CDR3 in DNA: TGTGCCACCAGCAGTTCCCGCTATGGCTACACCTTC. Translating it yields CATSSSRYGYTF.

The rearrangement links TRBV28 to TRBJ2-2; 11 nucleotides line up with TRBD2. The junction had 4 bases not matched to a gene; V was cut back by 7 bases and J by 3 bases. The CDR3 contains 15 residues. Germline assignment: CDR1 MDHEN and CDR2 SYDVKM. As DNA, the CDR3 is TGTGCCAGCACCTCGGGACTAGCGGACACCGGGGAGCTGTTTTTT. It yields the protein CASTSGLADTGELFF.

The chain is built from TRBV5-6 and TRBJ1-1, with no clear D. V was trimmed by 6 bases and J by 0 bases, leaving 12 bases between them. The germline V gene has CDR1 SGHDT and CDR2 YYEEEE. CDR3 length: 14 residues. CDR3 residues: CASNRGKVNTEAFF. The CDR3 coding sequence is TGTGCCAGCAACCGCGGGAAGGTGAACACTGAAGCTTTCTTT.

The chain carries TRBV5-4 and TRBJ1-2; 10 nucleotides line up with TRBD1. V trimming: 4 bases; J trimming: 2 bases; junction bases outside the gene matches: 5. CDR3 size: 15 residues. The V gene's germline CDR1 is SGHNT and CDR2 YYREEE (reference sequence). The CDR3 region is CASSLPGQGNYGYTF. In DNA, the CDR3 is TGTGCCAGCAGCCTTCCGGGACAGGGGAACTATGGCTACACCTTC. Full variable domain (rest looked up from reference TRBV5-4 and TRBJ1-2): ETGVTQSPTHLIKTRGQQVTLRCSSQSGHNTVSWYQQALGQGPQFIFQYYREEENGRGNFPPRFSGLQFPNYSSELNVNALELDDSALYLCASSLPGQGNYGYTFGSGTRLTVV.

This clone was counted a single time. The J gene is TRBJ2-3, the V gene TRBV6-1; D not certain. The CDR3 runs 13 residues. CDR1 and CDR2 (germline): MNHNS, SASEGT. V lost 6 bases, J lost 2 bases, and 9 bases lay in between. The CDR3 DNA follows: TGTGCCAGCAGGTTGTCAAACACAGATACGCAGTATTTT. The encoded protein is CASRLSNTDTQYF.